This TCR beta chain was found in a study of blood T cell repertoires in COVID-19 (dated by TCRdb to 2018 to 2021). Some background on the complete study: The collaborator samples originated in the United States, Italy and Spain and spanned the acute and convalescent phases of COVID-19. The samples were drawn from two sources: the first 160 participants of the ongoing ImmuneRACE study, and 950 to 1,500 subjects contributed by 6 global collaborators. The repertoires were made available in a free public database intended to serve as a resource for research on the immune response to SARS-CoV-2. The dataset comprised deeply sampled blood TCRbeta repertoires from subjects exposed to, actively infected with, or recovered from COVID-19. The material from the prospective study consisted of cDNA or gDNA derived from T cells, B-cell-depleted T cells, or PBMCs. Where HLA class I and class II types were available, the types were taken from metadata supplied by the sample provider, not from assay-based typing. A de-identified subject ID, COVID-19 status, age in years and sex were almost always included in the sample metadata. Study-wide conclusions, independent of this receptor: Clinical and demographic metadata were provided uncurated, with the amount varying by source and participant.

TCRbeta CDR3 regions were amplified from genomic DNA using the immunoSEQ Assay, a bias-controlled multiplex PCR. Processing in the source paper ran as follows. The number of nucleated cells in each sample was estimated from the amplification of reference gene primers within the assay. To quantify the absolute abundance of each unique TCRbeta CDR3 rearrangement, sequence reads were collapsed and filtered. Productive Simpson clonality was computed per sample as the square root of Simpson's diversity index over productive rearrangements. The source is immuneACCESS, and TCRdb retained only in-frame sequences with V and J called. Part of the clones is not carried over; for the studies checked, unresolved V genes explain less than half of this, and the remainder is unexplained. That table furnishes V, J and clone size, whereas the DNA furnished D and trimming. The table for this sample lists about 280,000 clones; about 85% of them were counted only once. The ten largest account for 2% to 3% of the sample.

About this clone: The clone's antigen remains unknown. Per-base quality was not reported, and no clone a single base away is much larger than it.

In the prospective study, participants were 18 to 89 years old, resided in around 25 geographic areas of the United States, and were enrolled through a virtual design. Cohort assignment in the prospective study relied on participant-reported clinical history from a screening survey and a study questionnaire. For ImmuneRACE Cohort 3, a participant was defined as recovered based on two consecutive negative NP/OP PCR tests, clearance by a healthcare professional, or resolution of symptoms. In the prospective study, mobile phlebotomists collected whole blood, serum and a nasopharyngeal or oropharyngeal swab from each participant. Prospective study participants could optionally give additional blood draws and questionnaires over a 2-month period. Before DNA extraction, prospective study blood samples were shipped either frozen or at room temperature. The junction carries 21 bases between V and J, which are trimmed by 4 bases and 6 bases respectively. Based on the germline V gene, the CDR1 and CDR2 sequences are SGHVS and FNYEAQ. Taken from cysteine to phenylalanine, the CDR3 has 16 residues. Kept here is only the CDR3 DNA, which spans 48 bases and is read in frame from base 1.

Here the chain combines TRBV7-6 and TRBJ1-1; TRBD1 is a possible D gene, resting on 6 matching bases. The sequencing sample was made of PBMCs or T cells enriched from blood (not recorded which). This receptor was obtained from a woman aged 45-59 years who had recovered from COVID-19. The DNA sequence is as follows: TGTGCCAGCAGCTGGGGGAGTTTCAGGGGTGCGGCTGAAGCTTTCTTT. It translates to CASSWGSFRGAAEAFF. The entire variable domain, with the stretches around the CDR3 drawn from the reference TRBV7-6 and TRBJ1-1 proteins, is GAGVSQSPRYKVTKRGQDVALRCDPISGHVSLYWYRQALGQGPEFLTYFNYEAQQDKSGLPNDRFSAERPEGSISTLTIQRTEQRDSAMYRCASSWGSFRGAAEAFFGQGTRLTVV.